The TCR beta chain described here comes from a study of prognosis after radiotherapy for stage I lung cancer. Using two-round multiplex PCR, the authors amplified TCR beta CDR3 from genomic DNA. Round one of PCR was performed, and it used primers specific to each TRBV and TRBJ gene. TCRdb reprocessed the multiplex PCR reads with MiXCR, giving one entry per CDR3 protein. The top ten clones hold 14% to 15% of a sample with about 27,000 distinct CDR3 sequences, 35% to 55% of them seen once. For each of two time points, a roughly 6-milliliter draw of peripheral blood was taken. Germline V gives CDR1 SGDLS, CDR2 YYNGEE. The CDR3 loop spans 12 amino acids. Trimming cost V 4 bases and J 9 bases, with 13 bases left between them.

This specimen consisted of PBMCs, obtained before or after stereotactic body radiation therapy (not recorded which). This TCR came from a donor older than 45 with non-small cell lung cancer. The V and J genes are TRBV9 and TRBJ1-2; D is undetermined. The CDR3 sequence is CASSSGVGCYTF. CDR3 sequence (DNA): TGTGCCAGCAGCTCTGGGGTGGGCTGCTACACCTTC.